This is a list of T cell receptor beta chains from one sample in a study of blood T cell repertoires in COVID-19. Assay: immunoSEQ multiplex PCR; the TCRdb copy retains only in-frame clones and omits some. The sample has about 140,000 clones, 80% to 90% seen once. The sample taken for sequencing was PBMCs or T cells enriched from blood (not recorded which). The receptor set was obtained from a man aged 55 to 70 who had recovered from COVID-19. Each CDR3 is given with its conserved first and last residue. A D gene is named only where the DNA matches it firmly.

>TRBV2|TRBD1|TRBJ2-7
CAIGTGGNWKQYF
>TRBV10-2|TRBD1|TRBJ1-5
CASRGTGYDQPQHF
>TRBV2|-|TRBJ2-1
CASQGWGNEQFF
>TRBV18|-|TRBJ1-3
CASSRDSGNTIYF
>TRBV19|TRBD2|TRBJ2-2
CASSSKTSHGELFF
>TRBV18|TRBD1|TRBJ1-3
CASSPLRTGSSGNTIYF
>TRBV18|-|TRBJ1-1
CASSRGGNTEAFF
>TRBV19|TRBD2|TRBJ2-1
CASSMGGWNEQFF
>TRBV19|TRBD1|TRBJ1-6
CASSQQGSYSPLHF
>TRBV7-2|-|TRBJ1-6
CASSSVYNSPLHF
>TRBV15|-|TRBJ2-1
CATSSQVLSYNEQFF
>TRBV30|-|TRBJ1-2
CAWTSDFRVSYTF
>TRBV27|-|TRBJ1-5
CASSRRGNQPQHF
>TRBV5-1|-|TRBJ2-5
CASSLNQGSQETQYF
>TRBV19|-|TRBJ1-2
CASSIDHFYGYTF
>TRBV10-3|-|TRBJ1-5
CAISPDRDQPQHF
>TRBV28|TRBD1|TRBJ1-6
CASTIGQDYSPLHF
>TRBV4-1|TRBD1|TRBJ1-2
CASSQVFGQGAMYGYTF
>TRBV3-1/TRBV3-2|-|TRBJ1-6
CASSQGAENSPLHF
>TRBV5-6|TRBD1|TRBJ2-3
CASSVTGVSFTDTQYF
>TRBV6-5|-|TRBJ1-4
CASSSSRLANEKLFF
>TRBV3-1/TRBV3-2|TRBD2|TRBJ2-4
CASSQGRGGYKNIQYF
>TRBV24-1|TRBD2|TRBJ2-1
CATSDASGRVNEQFF
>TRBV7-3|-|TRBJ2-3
CASRSSTDTQYF
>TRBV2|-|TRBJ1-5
CASSEQGQQPQHF
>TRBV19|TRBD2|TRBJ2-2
CASSIPGGARGELFF
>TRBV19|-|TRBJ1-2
CACWDTQYGYTF
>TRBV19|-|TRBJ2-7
CASSIADISYEQYF
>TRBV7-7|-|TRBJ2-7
CASSLSGAGEQYF
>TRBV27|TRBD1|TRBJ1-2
CASSLTGQGGGYTF
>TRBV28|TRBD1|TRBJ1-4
CASRAGTGGEKLFF
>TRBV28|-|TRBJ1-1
CASSVTGKNTEAFF
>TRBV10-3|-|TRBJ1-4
CATKGGSYNEKLFF
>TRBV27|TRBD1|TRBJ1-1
CASSSHRGRWTEAFF
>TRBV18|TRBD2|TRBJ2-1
CASSLGLDNEQFF
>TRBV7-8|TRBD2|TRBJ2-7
CASTHQGSSGISYEQYF
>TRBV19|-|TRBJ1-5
CASRRGRGSNQPQHF
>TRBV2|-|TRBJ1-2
CASSEDSGHTF
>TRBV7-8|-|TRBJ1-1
CASSLALSGYTEAFF
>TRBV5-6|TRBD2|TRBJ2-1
CASSLALAGKYNEQFF
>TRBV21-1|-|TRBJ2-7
CASSTGQGHSYEQYF
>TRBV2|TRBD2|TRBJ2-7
CASMRRGTSGSREQYF
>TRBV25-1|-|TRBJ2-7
CASSIDRFYEQYF
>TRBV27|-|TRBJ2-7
CASKERAQGFYEQYF
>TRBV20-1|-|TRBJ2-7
CSARHEHQEYF
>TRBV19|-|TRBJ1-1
CASSNSLNTEAFF
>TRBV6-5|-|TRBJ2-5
CASSRRWDTPETQYF